Given below is one T cell receptor beta chain in context. The sample is drawn from a study of shared clonotypes between healthy human individuals. Naive CD8 cells were CD45RO-negative, positively selected for CCR7, excluding terminally differentiated effector memory CD45RA+ cells. Method: immunoSEQ multiplex PCR; TCRdb's copy keeps in-frame clones and lacks some. In the table there are millions of clones, roughly 94% of which are singletons. V lost 6 bases and J lost 1, with 10 bases in between. Germline V CDR1 and CDR2: MDHEN, SYDVKM. This CDR3 spans 13 amino acids. The receptor's source is a man between 18 and 35 years old in good health. The genes are TRBV28 and TRBJ2-7; D is uncertain. The sequencing sample was made of naive CD8+ T cells sorted from blood. The CDR3 DNA sequence: TGTGCCAGCAGCGCCTGGGGATCCTACGAGCAGTACTTC. Its translation: CASSAWGSYEQYF.